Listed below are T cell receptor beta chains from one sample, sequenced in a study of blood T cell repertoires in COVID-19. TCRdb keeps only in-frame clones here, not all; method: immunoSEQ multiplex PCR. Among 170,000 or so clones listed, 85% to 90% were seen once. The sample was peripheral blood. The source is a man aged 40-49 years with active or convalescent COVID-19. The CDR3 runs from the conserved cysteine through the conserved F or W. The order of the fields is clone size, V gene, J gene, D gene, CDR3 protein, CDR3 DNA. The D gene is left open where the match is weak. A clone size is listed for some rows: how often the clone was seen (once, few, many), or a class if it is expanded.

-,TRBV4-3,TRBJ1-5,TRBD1,CASSYDRGYQPQHF,TGCGCCAGCAGCTACGACAGGGGGTATCAGCCCCAGCATTTT
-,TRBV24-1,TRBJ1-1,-,CATEGVISRNTEAFF,TGTGCCACCGAGGGTGTCATAAGTCGGAACACTGAAGCTTTCTTT
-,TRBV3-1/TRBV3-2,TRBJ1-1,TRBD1,CASSRTGGRTEAFF,TGTGCCAGCAGCCGGACAGGGGGTCGCACTGAAGCTTTCTTT
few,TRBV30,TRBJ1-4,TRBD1,CAWSRPGQANEKLFF,TGTGCCTGGAGTCGTCCGGGACAGGCTAATGAAAAACTGTTTTTT
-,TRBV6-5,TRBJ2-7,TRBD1,CASSFDRATYEQYF,TGTGCCAGCAGCTTTGACAGGGCTACCTACGAGCAGTACTTC
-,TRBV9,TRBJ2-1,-,CASSVTGTGAYNEQFF,TGTGCCAGCAGCGTAACCGGGACGGGGGCCTACAATGAGCAGTTCTTC
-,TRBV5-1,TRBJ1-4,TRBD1,CASSNPGQNEKLFF,TGCGCCAGCAGCAACCCGGGACAGAATGAAAAACTGTTTTTT
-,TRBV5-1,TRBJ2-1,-,CASSPGLNNEQFF,TGCGCCAGCAGCCCCGGACTAAACAATGAGCAGTTCTTC
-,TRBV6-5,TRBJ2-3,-,CASSPEGGSDTQYF,TGTGCCAGCAGTCCGGAGGGAGGTTCAGATACGCAGTATTTT
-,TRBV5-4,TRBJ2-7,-,CASSLVSFSYEQYF,TGTGCCAGCAGCTTGGTAAGCTTCTCCTACGAGCAGTACTTC
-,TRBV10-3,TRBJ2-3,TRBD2,CAIRGERGGRIDTQYF,TGTGCCATCAGGGGGGAGCGGGGAGGGAGGATCGATACGCAGTATTTT
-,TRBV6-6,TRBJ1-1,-,CASSTTGTEAFF,TGTGCCAGCAGTACTACTGGGACTGAAGCTTTCTTT
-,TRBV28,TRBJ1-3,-,CASCAPPQGRNTIYF,TGTGCCAGCTGTGCCCCCCCACAGGGAAGAAACACCATATATTTT
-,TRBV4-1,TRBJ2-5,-,CASSQTVGPETQYF,TGCGCCAGCAGCCAAACAGTTGGTCCAGAGACCCAGTACTTC
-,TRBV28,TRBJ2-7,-,CASSSRHSSYEQYF,TGTGCCAGCAGTAGCCGTCACAGCTCCTACGAGCAGTACTTC
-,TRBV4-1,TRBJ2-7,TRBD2,CASSQGTSGVSYEQYF,TGCGCCAGCAGCCAAGGGACTAGCGGGGTCTCCTACGAGCAGTACTTC
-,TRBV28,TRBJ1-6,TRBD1,CASSVPGQYNSPLHF,TGTGCCAGCAGTGTACCGGGACAGTATAATTCACCCCTCCACTTT
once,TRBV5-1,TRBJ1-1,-,CASSLQGTNTEAFF,TGCGCCAGCAGCTTACAGGGAACGAACACTGAAGCTTTCTTT
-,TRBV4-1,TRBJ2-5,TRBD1,CASSQGPGQGLETQYF,TGCGCCAGCAGCCAAGGCCCGGGACAGGGGTTAGAGACCCAGTACTTC
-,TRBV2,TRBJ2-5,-,CASSADSASGTQYF,TGTGCCAGCAGTGCAGATTCGGCCTCGGGTACCCAGTACTTC
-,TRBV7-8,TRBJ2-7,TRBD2,CASSLGGGYEQYF,TGTGCCAGCAGCTTAGGGGGGGGATACGAGCAGTACTTC
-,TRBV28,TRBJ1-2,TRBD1,CASSSPAGQYSGGYTF,TGTGCCAGCAGTTCCCCCGCGGGACAGTATTCAGGTGGCTACACCTTC
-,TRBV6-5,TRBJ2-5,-,CASIKTGETQYF,TGTGCCAGCATCAAGACAGGCGAGACCCAGTACTTC
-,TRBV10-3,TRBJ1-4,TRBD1,CAISPGGGGEKLFF,TGTGCCATCAGCCCAGGGGGAGGAGGGGAAAAACTGTTTTTT
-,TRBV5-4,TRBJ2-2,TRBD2,CASRYSSGGDVRGAVF,TGTGCCAGCAGATATTCTAGCGGGGGTGACGTGCGGGGAGCTGTTTTT
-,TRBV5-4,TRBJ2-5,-,CASRAQETQYF,TGTGCCAGCAGGGCCCAAGAGACCCAGTACTTC
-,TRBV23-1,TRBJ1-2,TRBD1,CASGLGQGTYGYTF,TGCGCCAGCGGGTTAGGACAGGGGACCTATGGCTACACCTTC
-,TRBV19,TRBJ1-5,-,CASSTPGRGSNQPQHF,TGTGCCAGTAGTACACCAGGGCGAGGAAGCAATCAGCCCCAGCATTTT
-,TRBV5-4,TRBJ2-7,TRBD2,CASSLLGGEPYEQYF,TGTGCCAGCAGCCTCCTGGGGGGGGAGCCCTACGAGCAGTACTTC
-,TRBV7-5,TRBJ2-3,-,CVRSLEAAGAILGTDTQYF,TGTGTCAGAAGCTTAGAAGCCGCGGGGGCGATACTTGGCACAGATACGCAGTATTTT
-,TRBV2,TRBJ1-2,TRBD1,CASSQTQGNYGYTF,TGTGCCAGCAGTCAAACACAGGGGAACTATGGCTACACCTTC
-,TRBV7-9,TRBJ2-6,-,CASSPPSPGANVLTF,TGTGCCAGCAGCCCCCCGAGTCCGGGGGCCAACGTCCTGACTTTC
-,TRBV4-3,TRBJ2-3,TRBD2,CASSHEARGRTDTQYF,TGCGCCAGCAGCCACGAGGCGCGGGGGAGGACAGATACGCAGTATTTT
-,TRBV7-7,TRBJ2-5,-,CASSPARSVETQYF,TGTGCTAGCAGCCCCGCCCGGTCCGTGGAGACCCAGTACTTC
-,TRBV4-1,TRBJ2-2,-,CASSQGTLDTGELFF,TGCGCCAGCAGCCAAGGGACATTAGACACCGGGGAGCTGTTTTTT
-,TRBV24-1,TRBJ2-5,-,CATSLQGQETQYF,TGTGCCACCAGTCTACAGGGACAAGAGACCCAGTACTTC
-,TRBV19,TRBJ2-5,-,CASSFGLETQYF,TGTGCCAGTAGTTTCGGTTTAGAGACCCAGTACTTC
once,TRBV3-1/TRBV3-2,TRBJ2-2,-,CASSQGARTGELFF,TGTGCCAGCAGCCAGGGGGCGCGTACCGGGGAGCTGTTTTTT
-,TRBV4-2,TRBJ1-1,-,CASSRNLARGPSKTEAFF,TGTGCCAGCAGCCGCAACCTTGCGCGAGGGCCGAGTAAAACTGAAGCTTTCTTT
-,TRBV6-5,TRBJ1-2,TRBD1,CASSRTGAGYTF,TGTGCCAGCAGTCGGACAGGGGCCGGCTACACCTTC
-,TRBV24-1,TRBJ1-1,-,CATGWYRTSEAFF,TGTGCCACTGGTTGGTACAGGACATCTGAAGCTTTCTTT
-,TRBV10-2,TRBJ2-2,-,CASSETGPGELFF,TGCGCCAGCAGTGAGACAGGTCCCGGGGAGCTGTTTTTT
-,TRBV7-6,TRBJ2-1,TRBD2,CASSPTSGGIGKQFF,TGTGCCAGCAGCCCGACTAGCGGGGGGATCGGGAAGCAGTTCTTC
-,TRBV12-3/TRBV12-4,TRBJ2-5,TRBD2,CASKKGGVETQYF,TGTGCCAGCAAAAAGGGAGGGGTTGAGACCCAGTACTTC
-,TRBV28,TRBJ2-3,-,CASSEAIPTDTQYF,TGTGCCAGCAGCGAAGCGATACCCACAGATACGCAGTATTTT
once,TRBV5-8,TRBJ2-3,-,CASSLEWPTTDTQYF,TGTGCCAGCAGCTTGGAGTGGCCCACCACAGATACGCAGTATTTT
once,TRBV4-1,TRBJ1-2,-,CASSQDKGPSLGGYTF,TGCGCCAGCAGCCAAGATAAGGGGCCCTCATTGGGGGGCTACACCTTC
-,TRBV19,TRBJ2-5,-,CASSIGPGKHQETQYF,TGTGCCAGTAGTATAGGCCCAGGCAAACACCAAGAGACCCAGTACTTC
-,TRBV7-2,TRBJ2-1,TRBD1,CASSLEGAGGANEQFF,TGTGCCAGCAGCTTAGAAGGGGCAGGGGGCGCCAATGAGCAGTTCTTC
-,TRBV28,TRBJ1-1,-,CASSSRTNGDTEAFF,TGTGCCAGCAGTTCTCGGACTAATGGGGACACTGAAGCTTTCTTT
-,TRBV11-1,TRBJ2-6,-,CASSLRSSGANVLTF,TGTGCCAGCAGCTTAAGGAGCTCTGGGGCCAACGTCCTGACTTTC
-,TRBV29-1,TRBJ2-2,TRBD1,CSAWTGANTGELFF,TGCAGCGCCTGGACAGGCGCGAACACCGGGGAGCTGTTTTTT
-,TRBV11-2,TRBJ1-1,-,CASSLEATLNTEAFF,TGTGCCAGCAGCTTAGAGGCGACACTTAACACTGAAGCTTTCTTT